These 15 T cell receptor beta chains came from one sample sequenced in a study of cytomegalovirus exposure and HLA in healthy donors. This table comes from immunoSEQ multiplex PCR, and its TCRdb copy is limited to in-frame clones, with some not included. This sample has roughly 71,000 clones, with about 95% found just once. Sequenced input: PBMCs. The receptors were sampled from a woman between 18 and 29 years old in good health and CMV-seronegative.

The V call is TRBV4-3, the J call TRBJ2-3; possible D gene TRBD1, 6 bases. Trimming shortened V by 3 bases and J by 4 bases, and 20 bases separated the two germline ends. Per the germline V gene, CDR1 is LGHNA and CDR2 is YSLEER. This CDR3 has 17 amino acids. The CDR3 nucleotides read TGCGCCAGCAGCCAGGACAGCGCCCGGCGACTTTCAGATACGCAGTATTTT. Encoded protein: CASSQDSARRLSDTQYF.

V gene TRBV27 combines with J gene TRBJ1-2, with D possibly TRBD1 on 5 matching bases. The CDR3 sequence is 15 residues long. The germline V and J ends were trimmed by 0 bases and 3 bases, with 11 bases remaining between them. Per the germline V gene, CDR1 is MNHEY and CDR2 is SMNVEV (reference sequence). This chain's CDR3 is CASSLSAGGYYGYTF. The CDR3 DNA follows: TGTGCCAGCAGTTTATCGGCCGGGGGATACTATGGCTACACCTTC.

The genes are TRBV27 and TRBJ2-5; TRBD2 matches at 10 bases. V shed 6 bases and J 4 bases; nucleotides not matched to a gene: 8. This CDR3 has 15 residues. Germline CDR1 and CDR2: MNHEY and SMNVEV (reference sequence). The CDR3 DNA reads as TGTGCCAGCAGGGGGAGCGGGGGGGCCGGAGAGACCCAGTACTTC. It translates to CASRGSGGAGETQYF.

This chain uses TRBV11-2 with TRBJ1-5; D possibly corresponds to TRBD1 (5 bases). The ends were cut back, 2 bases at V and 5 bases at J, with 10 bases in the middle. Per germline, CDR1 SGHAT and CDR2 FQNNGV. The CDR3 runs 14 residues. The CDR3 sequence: CASSLLDSDQPQHF. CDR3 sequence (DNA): TGTGCCAGCAGCTTACTAGACAGCGATCAGCCCCAGCATTTT. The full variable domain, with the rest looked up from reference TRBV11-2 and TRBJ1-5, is EAGVAQSPRYKIIEKRQSVAFWCNPISGHATLYWYQQILGQGPKLLIQFQNNGVVDDSQLPKDRFSAERLKGVDSTLKIQPAKLEDSAVYLCASSLLDSDQPQHFGDGTRLSIL.

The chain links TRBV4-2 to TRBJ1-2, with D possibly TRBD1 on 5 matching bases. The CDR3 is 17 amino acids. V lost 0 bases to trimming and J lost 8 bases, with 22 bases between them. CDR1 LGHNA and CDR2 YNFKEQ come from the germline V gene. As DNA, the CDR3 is TGTGCCAGCAGCCAAGATCGGGGGGACGGAGAAACTAGGGGCTACACCTTC. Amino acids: CASSQDRGDGETRGYTF.

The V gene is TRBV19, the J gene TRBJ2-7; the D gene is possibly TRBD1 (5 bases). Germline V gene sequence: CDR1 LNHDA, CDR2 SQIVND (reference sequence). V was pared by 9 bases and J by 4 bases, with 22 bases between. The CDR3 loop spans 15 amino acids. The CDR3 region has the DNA TGTGCCAGCTCGACAGACGGTTCTCGGAGATACGAGCAGTACTTC. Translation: CASSTDGSRRYEQYF.

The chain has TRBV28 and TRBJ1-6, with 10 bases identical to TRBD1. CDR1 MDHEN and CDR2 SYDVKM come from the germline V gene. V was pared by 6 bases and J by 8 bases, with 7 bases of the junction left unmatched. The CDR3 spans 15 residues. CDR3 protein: CASRTQTGGDSPLHF. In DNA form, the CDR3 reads TGTGCCAGCAGGACCCAGACAGGGGGCGATTCACCCCTCCACTTT.

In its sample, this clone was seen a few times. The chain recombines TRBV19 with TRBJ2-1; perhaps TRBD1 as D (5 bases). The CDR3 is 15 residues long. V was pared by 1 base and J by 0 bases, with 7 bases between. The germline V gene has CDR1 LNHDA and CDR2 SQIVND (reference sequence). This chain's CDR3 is CASSIADSSYNEQFF. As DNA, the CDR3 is TGTGCCAGTAGTATAGCAGACAGCTCCTACAATGAGCAGTTCTTC.

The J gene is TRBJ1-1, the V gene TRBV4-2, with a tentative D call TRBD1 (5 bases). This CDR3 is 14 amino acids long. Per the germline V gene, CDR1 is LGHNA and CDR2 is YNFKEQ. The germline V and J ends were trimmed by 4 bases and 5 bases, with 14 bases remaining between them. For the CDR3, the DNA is TGTGCCAGCAGCCGGAGGGGAGATATTACTGAAGCTTTCTTT. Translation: CASSRRGDITEAFF.

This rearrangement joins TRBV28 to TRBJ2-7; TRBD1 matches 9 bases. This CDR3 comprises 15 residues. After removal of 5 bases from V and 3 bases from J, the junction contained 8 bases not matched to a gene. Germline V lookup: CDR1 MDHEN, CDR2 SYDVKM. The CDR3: CASSSGTGTVYEQYF. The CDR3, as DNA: TGTGCCAGCAGTAGCGGGACAGGGACAGTCTACGAGCAGTACTTC.

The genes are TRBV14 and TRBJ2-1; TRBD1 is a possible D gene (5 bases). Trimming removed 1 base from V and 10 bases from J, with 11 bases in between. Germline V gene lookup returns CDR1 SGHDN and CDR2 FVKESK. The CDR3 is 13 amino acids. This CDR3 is CASSQVQTGEQFF. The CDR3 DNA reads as TGTGCCAGCAGCCAAGTACAAACAGGCGAGCAGTTCTTC.

CDR3 nucleotide sequence: TGTGCCAGCAGCACATACAGGCTTACTAACTATGGCTACACCTTC. Translated, it gives CASSTYRLTNYGYTF. V gene TRBV7-3 combines with J gene TRBJ1-2; D might be TRBD1 (5 bases). V was shortened by 5 bases and J by 0 bases, with 13 bases between the two germline ends. Germline CDR1 and CDR2: SGHTA and FQGTGA. CDR3 length: 15 residues.

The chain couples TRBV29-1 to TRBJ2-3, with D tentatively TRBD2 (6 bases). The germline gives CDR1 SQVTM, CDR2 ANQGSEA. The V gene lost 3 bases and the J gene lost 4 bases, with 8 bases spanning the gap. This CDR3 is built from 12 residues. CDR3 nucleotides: TGCAGCGTTGATTGGGAGGCAGATACGCAGTATTTT. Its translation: CSVDWEADTQYF.

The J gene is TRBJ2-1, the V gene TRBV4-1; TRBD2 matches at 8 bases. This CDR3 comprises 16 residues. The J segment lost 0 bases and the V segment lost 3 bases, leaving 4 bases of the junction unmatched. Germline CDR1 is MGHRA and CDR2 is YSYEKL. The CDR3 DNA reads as TGCGCCAGCAGCCACAAGCGGGGGTACTCCTACAATGAGCAGTTCTTC. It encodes CASSHKRGYSYNEQFF.

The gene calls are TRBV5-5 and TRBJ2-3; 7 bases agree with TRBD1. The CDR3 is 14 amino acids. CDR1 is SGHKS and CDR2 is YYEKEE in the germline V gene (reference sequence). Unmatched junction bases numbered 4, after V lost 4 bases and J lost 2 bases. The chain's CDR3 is CASSRDSFTDTQYF. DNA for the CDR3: TGTGCCAGCAGCAGGGACAGCTTCACAGATACGCAGTATTTT.